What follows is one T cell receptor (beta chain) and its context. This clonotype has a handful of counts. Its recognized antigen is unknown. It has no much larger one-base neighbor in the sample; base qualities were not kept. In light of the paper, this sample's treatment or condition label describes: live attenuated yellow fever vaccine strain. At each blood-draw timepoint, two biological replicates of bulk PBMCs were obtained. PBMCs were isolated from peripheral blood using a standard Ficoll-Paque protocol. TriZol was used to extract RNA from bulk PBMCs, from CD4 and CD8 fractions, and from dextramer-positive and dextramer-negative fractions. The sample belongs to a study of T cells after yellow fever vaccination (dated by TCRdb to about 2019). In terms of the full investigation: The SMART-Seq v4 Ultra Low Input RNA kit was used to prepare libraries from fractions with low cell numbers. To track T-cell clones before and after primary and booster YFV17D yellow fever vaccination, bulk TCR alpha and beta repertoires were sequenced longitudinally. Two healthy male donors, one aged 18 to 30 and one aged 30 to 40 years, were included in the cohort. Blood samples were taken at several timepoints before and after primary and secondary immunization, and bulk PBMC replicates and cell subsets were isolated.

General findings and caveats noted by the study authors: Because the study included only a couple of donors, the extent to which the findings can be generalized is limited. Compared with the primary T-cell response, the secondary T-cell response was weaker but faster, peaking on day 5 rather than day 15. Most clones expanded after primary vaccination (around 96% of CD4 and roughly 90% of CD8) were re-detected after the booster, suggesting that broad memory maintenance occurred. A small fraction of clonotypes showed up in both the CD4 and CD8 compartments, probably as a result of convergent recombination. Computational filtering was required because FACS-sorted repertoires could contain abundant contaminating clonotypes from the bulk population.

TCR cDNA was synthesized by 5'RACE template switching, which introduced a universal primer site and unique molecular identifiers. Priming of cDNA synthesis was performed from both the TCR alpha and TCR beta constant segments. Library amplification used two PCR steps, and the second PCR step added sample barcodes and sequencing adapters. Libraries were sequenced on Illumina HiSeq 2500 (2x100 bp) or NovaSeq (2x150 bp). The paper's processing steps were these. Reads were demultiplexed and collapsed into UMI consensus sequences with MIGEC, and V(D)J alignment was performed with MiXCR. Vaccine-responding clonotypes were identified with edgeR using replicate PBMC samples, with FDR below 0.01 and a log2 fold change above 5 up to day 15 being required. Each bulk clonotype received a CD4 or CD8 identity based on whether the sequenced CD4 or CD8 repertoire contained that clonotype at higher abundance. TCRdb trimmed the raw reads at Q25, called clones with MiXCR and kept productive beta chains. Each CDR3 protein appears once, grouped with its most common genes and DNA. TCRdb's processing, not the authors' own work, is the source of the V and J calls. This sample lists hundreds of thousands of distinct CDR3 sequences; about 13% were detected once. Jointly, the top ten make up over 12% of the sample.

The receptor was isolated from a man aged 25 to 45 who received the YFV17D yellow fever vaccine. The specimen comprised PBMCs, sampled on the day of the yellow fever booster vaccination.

The CDR3 protein sequence reads: CASSSDRFAYEQYF. The sequenced DNA: TGTGCCAGCAGTTCGGACAGGTTTGCTTACGAGCAGTACTTC. The chain joins TRBV7-2 to TRBJ2-7; 7 bases in between match TRBD1. Spanning cysteine to phenylalanine, the CDR3 consists of 14 amino acids. CDR3 DNA only is kept here, 42 bases in frame from base 1. Trimmed from V: 6 bases; trimmed from J: 4 bases; junction bases lacking a gene match: 9. For CDR1 and CDR2, the germline V gene lists SGHTA and FQGNSA.